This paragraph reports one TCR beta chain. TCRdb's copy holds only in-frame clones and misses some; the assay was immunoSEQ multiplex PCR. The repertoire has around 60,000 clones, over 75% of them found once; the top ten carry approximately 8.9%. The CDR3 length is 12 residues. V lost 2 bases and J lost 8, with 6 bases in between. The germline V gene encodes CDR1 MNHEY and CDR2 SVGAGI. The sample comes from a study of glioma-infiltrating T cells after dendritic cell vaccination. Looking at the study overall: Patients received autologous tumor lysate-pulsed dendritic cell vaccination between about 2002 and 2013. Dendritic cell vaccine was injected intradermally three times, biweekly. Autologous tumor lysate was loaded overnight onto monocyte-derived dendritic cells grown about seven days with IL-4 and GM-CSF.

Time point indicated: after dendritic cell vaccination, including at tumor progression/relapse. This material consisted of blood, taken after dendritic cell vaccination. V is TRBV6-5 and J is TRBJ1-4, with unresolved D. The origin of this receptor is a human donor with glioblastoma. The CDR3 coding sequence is TGTGCCAGCAGTTACCCGGGAGAAAAACTGTTTTTT. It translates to CASSYPGEKLFF.